The rows below give T cell receptor beta chains drawn from one sample of a study of blood T cells in healthy people across ages. Each CDR3 protein gets one entry after TCRdb re-called the 5' RACE reads with MiXCR. In the table there are roughly 2 million distinct CDR3 sequences, just under 50% of which are singletons. Sequencing used blood. The receptors here all came from a woman aged 40 to 49 in good health. Both conserved end residues are part of each CDR3. Fields, in order: D gene, CDR3 length, J gene, V gene, CDR3 protein. D genes are given only for firm matches.

NA | 14 | TRBJ1-1 | TRBV20-1 | CSEGGELWKTEAFF
NA | 14 | TRBJ2-2 | TRBV9 | CASRATPNTGELFF
NA | 15 | TRBJ2-1 | TRBV11-2 | CASSLEASAANEQFF
TRBD1 | 16 | TRBJ2-1 | TRBV7-9 | CASSFDRGRGYNEQFF
TRBD1 | 13 | TRBJ1-5 | TRBV28 | CASLDRGLQPQHF
NA | 13 | TRBJ2-2 | TRBV2 | CASSDRGPGELFF
NA | 18 | TRBJ2-3 | TRBV7-9 | CASSLALQGLKPTDTQYF
TRBD2 | 16 | TRBJ2-5 | TRBV5-1 | CASTSFETSGQETQYF
NA | 13 | TRBJ1-2 | TRBV12-3/TRBV12-4 | CASSFGQAGGYTF
TRBD1 | 16 | TRBJ1-5 | TRBV2 | CASSDLRTGRGQPQHF
TRBD1 | 15 | TRBJ2-5 | TRBV7-2 | CASSPGTALQETRYF
NA | 12 | TRBJ2-7 | TRBV7-2 | CASSFTYSEQYF
TRBD1 | 17 | TRBJ2-6 | TRBV6-1 | CASSRWTGDSGANVLTF
NA | 16 | TRBJ2-3 | TRBV7-8 | CASTRRSGGLGDTQYF
NA | 15 | TRBJ2-3 | TRBV6-2/TRBV6-3 | CASSYAGVSTDTQYF
NA | 13 | TRBJ2-4 | TRBV7-2 | CASSQGIENIQYF
NA | 15 | TRBJ2-6 | TRBV7-2 | CASSLTGDGANVLTF
NA | 15 | TRBJ2-3 | TRBV12-3/TRBV12-4 | CASRRSGEGTDTQYF
TRBD1 | 13 | TRBJ2-1 | TRBV7-2 | CASEDRINNEQFF
NA | 19 | TRBJ2-1 | TRBV14 | CASSRKLPGARGSYNEQFF
NA | 14 | TRBJ2-2 | TRBV7-2 | CASSFSELAGELFF
NA | 14 | TRBJ2-7 | TRBV7-8 | CASSRAETGYEQYF
TRBD2 | 18 | TRBJ2-7 | TRBV7-2 | CASSGIPGLAGYFDEQYF
NA | 13 | TRBJ1-1 | TRBV6-2/TRBV6-3 | CASSYSNGQGAFF
NA | 13 | TRBJ2-1 | TRBV9 | CASSVVGDNEQFF
NA | 14 | TRBJ2-1 | TRBV7-2 | CASSLEWLHNEQFF
NA | 14 | TRBJ2-1 | TRBV10-1 | CASQEDSVAGEQFF
TRBD1 | 14 | TRBJ2-7 | TRBV27 | CASSNRTGRYEQYF
NA | 17 | TRBJ2-1 | TRBV20-1 | CSAATPRRDSSYNEQFF
NA | 13 | TRBJ2-1 | TRBV6-5 | CASRFDSYNEQFF
NA | 18 | TRBJ2-5 | TRBV4-3 | CASSQAFSGTIARETQYF
NA | 14 | TRBJ2-1 | TRBV6-2/TRBV6-3 | CASRQSSVFDEQFF
TRBD1 | 15 | TRBJ2-1 | TRBV24-1 | CATSDPGTGNNEQFF
NA | 15 | TRBJ2-7 | TRBV12-3/TRBV12-4 | CASSGPWDSPYEQYF
TRBD1 | 15 | TRBJ2-3 | TRBV9 | CASSVATGITDTQYF
TRBD2 | 15 | TRBJ2-1 | TRBV27 | CASGVAGGFFGEQFF